Listed here are 13 T cell receptor beta chains from one sample, sequenced in a study of control samples from healthy donors and cancer patients. The data were produced by immunoSEQ multiplex PCR, yet TCRdb's version contains in-frame clones alone and is incomplete. This table has about 140,000 clones, 85% to 95% appearing once. Specimen: blood. Source of these receptors: a man aged 35 to 55 in good health.

The J gene is TRBJ1-2, the V gene TRBV7-9; 8 bases are a match to TRBD1. The V segment lost 8 bases and the J segment 4 bases; nucleotides outside the gene matches: 12. The CDR3 sequence is 15 residues long. Germline assignment: CDR1 SEHNR and CDR2 FQNEAQ (reference sequence). CDR3 residues: CASSLGTGRGYGYTF. DNA for the CDR3: TGTGCCAGCTCTCTCGGGACAGGCAGGGGCTATGGCTACACCTTC.

The chain uses TRBV6-6 and TRBJ2-7, with D hard to call. This CDR3 has 13 amino acids. Germline CDR1 reads MNHNY; CDR2 reads SVGAGI (reference sequence). V gave up 3 bases and J gave up 1 base, with 7 bases separating them. In nucleotides, the CDR3 is TGTGCCAGCAGTTATCTTGAATCCTACGAGCAGTACTTC. Amino acids: CASSYLESYEQYF.

V and J are TRBV6-5 and TRBJ1-5, with D maybe TRBD1 (6 bases). Germline V gene data show CDR1 as MNHEY and CDR2 as SVGAGI. V dropped 7 bases and J dropped 6 bases, with 16 bases sitting between them. This CDR3 is 14 amino acids long. In DNA form, the CDR3 reads TGTGCCAGCAAATCGGGGGGCGCAGGTCAGCCCCAGCATTTT. Translated, it gives CASKSGGAGQPQHF.

In DNA form, the CDR3 reads TGTGCCAGCAGCCCCCTCGGGAAAGAGCAGTACTTC. It specifies CASSPLGKEQYF. This chain links TRBV6-5 with TRBJ2-7; maybe TRBD2 (5 bases). There are 12 residues in the CDR3. V shed 6 bases and J shed 7 bases, with 13 bases lying between them. In germline, CDR1 is MNHEY, CDR2 SVGAGI.

This clone appeared once. The chain couples TRBV29-1 to TRBJ1-6, with a tentative D call TRBD1 (6 bases). Germline V gene data show CDR1 as SQVTM and CDR2 as ANQGSEA. The V end was cut by 7 bases, the J end by 6 bases, with 16 bases between. The CDR3 has 14 amino acids. The CDR3 DNA is TGCAGCGCAACGACAGGAGATCGTAATTCACCCCTCCACTTT. It is translated as CSATTGDRNSPLHF. Drawing the rest from reference TRBV29-1 and TRBJ1-6, the complete variable domain is SAVISQKPSRDICQRGTSLTIQCQVDSQVTMMFWYRQQPGQSLTLIATANQGSEATYESGFVIDKFPISRPNLTFSTLTVSNMSPEDSSIYLCSATTGDRNSPLHFGNGTRLTVT.

The chain couples TRBV3-1 (or the pseudogene TRBV3-2) to TRBJ1-1, with D maybe TRBD1 (5 bases). The CDR3 length is 15 residues. The V gene lost 3 bases and the J gene lost 0 bases, with 11 bases spanning the gap. Looked up from germline, CDR1 is LGHDT and CDR2 is YNNKEL (reference sequence). The CDR3 is CASSHQTVLNTEAFF. The CDR3 nucleotides read TGTGCCAGCAGCCACCAGACAGTTTTGAACACTGAAGCTTTCTTT.

V is TRBV7-3 and J is TRBJ1-1; 10 nucleotides line up with TRBD1. The V gene end was trimmed by 6 bases and the J gene end by 4 bases; junction bases not matched to a gene: 8. The germline CDR1 and CDR2 sequences are SGHTA and FQGTGA. This CDR3 has 15 residues. CDR3 nucleotide sequence: TGTGCCAGCAGTCCCGGACAGGGGGTTATCACTGAAGCTTTCTTT. Translation: CASSPGQGVITEAFF.

This chain uses TRBV9 with TRBJ1-4, with 7 bases lining up with TRBD1. Trimming cost V 3 bases and J 5 bases; bases outside gene matches: 7. The CDR3 has 15 amino acids. Germline V gene data show CDR1 as SGDLS and CDR2 as YYNGEE. The chain's CDR3 is CASSAVEGANEKLFF. In DNA, the CDR3 is TGTGCCAGCAGCGCGGTAGAGGGGGCGAATGAAAAACTGTTTTTT.

This sequence joins TRBV3-1 (or the pseudogene TRBV3-2) and TRBJ1-6; D not resolved. CDR1 is LGHDT and CDR2 is YNNKEL in the germline V gene (reference sequence). The CDR3 consists of 15 residues. The ends were cut back, 0 bases at V and 5 bases at J, with 8 bases in the middle. CDR3 protein: CASSQETGDNSPLHF. The CDR3 DNA reads TGTGCCAGCAGCCAAGAGACCGGGGATAATTCACCCCTCCACTTT.

This chain links TRBV5-6 with TRBJ1-6, with a weak D call TRBD1 (5 bases). There are 16 residues in the CDR3. Germline-derived CDR1 and CDR2 are SGHDT and YYEEEE. The V end lost 0 bases, the J end lost 9 bases, and 16 bases lay between the germline ends. The CDR3 nucleotides are TGTGCCAGCAGCTTGGGTCAGGGTAGAATGGGTTCACCCCTCCACTTT. It translates to CASSLGQGRMGSPLHF.

This CDR3 reads CASTLEVNYGYTF. The DNA of the CDR3 is TGTGCCTCAACTCTGGAGGTGAACTATGGCTACACCTTC. This chain uses TRBV7-2 with TRBJ1-2; D gene unclear. The CDR3 runs 13 residues. V lost 11 bases, J lost 2 bases, and 15 bases lay in between. Germline values: CDR1 SGHTA, CDR2 FQGNSA. The variable domain in full, completed from reference TRBV7-2 and TRBJ1-2, reads GAGVSQSPSNKVTEKGKDVELRCDPISGHTALYWYRQSLGQGLEFLIYFQGNSAPDKSGLPSDRFSAERTGGSVSTLTIQRTQQEDSAVYLCASTLEVNYGYTFGSGTRLTVV.

The genes are TRBV7-9 and TRBJ1-2, with a possible D match to TRBD1 (6 bases). The CDR3 has 14 residues. V was trimmed by 5 bases and J by 0 bases, leaving 10 bases between them. Germline V gene data show CDR1 as SEHNR and CDR2 as FQNEAQ (reference sequence). The chain's CDR3 is CASSPGGTNYGYTF. In DNA, the CDR3 is TGTGCCAGCAGCCCCGGGGGCACTAACTATGGCTACACCTTC.

The V gene is TRBV4-1, the J gene TRBJ1-2; perhaps TRBD1 as D (6 bases). The CDR3 runs to 14 residues. Trimming took off 4 bases at V and 4 bases at J, with 13 bases between the two ends. The germline CDR1 and CDR2 sequences are MGHRA and YSYEKL. CDR3 coding DNA: TGCGCCAGCAGCCCGATCGGGACATCCTATGGCTACACCTTC. Its translation: CASSPIGTSYGYTF.